The entry below describes one T cell receptor (beta chain). What it binds is not known. In germline, CDR1 is SGHKS, CDR2 YYEKEE (reference sequence). Trimming took off 8 bases at V and 0 bases at J, with 11 bases between the two ends. This CDR3 comprises 13 residues. The template for TCR beta VDJ and CDR3 sequence profiling was genomic DNA. Each CDR3 protein is one row after TCRdb ran MiXCR on the reads. The table records fewer than 250,000 distinct CDR3 sequences, roughly half of them present only once. These data belong to a study of CD8+CD57+ T cells in acquired aplastic anemia. About the research overall: The study obtained an average of approximately 2.9 ug of DNA from sorted CD4+ and CD8+ cells. Broader study findings: The same twenty-nine CD8+ CDR3 sequences occurred in patients and in controls.

The sequencing input was sorted CD4+, CD8+, or CD8+CD57+ T cells (not recorded which) from PBMCs. The chain joins TRBV5-5 to TRBJ1-2; D remains ambiguous. The receptor was derived from a human donor in good health, serving as a control. The CDR3 is CASEEQPNYGYTF. DNA for the CDR3: TGTGCCAGTGAAGAACAGCCTAACTATGGCTACACCTTC.